This T cell receptor (beta chain) was profiled in a study of shared clonotypes between healthy human individuals. Whole-study results and caveats: Apart from blood, nothing was sampled; tissue repertoires likely differ.

Germline V gene data show CDR1 as MGHRA and CDR2 as YSYEKL. Trimming pared 2 bases from V and 11 bases from J, leaving 18 bases between. This CDR3 spans 14 amino acids. As for this clone: Antigen: not known.

For each subset, genomic DNA was distributed in equal portions over several immunoSEQ plates. Original processing notes: Junction-only immunoSEQ sequences carried no quality scores, so filtering differed. Sequenced by immunoSEQ multiplex PCR; TCRdb stores in-frame clones only, minus some. That table supplies the V and J calls and clone size; D and trimming were determined from the DNA. The data contain about 500,000 clones, 70% to 80% of them seen just once; the ten biggest clones take up 12%. The clonotype was recovered from a woman between 40 and 55 years old in good health. Some clones in this sample may be carry-over from other donors' samples. The J gene is TRBJ1-1, the V gene TRBV4-1; D is possibly TRBD1 (5 bases). Sequencing was performed on PBMCs. This chain's CDR3 is CASSQPQDTARAFF. The CDR3 coding sequence is TGCGCCAGCAGCCAACCCCAGGACACGGCTCGCGCTTTCTTT.